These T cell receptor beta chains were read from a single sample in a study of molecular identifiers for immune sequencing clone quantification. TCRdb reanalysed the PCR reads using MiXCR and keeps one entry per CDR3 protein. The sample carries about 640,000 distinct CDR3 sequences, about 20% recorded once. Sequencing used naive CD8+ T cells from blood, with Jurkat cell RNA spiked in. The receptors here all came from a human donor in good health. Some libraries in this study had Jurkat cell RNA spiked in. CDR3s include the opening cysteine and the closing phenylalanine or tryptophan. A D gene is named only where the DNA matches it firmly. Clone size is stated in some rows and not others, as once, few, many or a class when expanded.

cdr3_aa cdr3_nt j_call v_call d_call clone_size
CASSISPGLAVYVQYF TGTGCCAGCAGTATCTCCCCGGGACTAGCTGTATACGTGCAGTACTTC TRBJ2-7 TRBV28 TRBD2 few
CATSEHSTGELFF TGTGCCACCAGTGAACATAGCACCGGGGAGCTGTTTTTT TRBJ2-2 TRBV24-1 NA few
CASSGTVPTDTQYF TGTGCCAGCAGCGGTACGGTTCCAACAGATACGCAGTATTTT TRBJ2-3 TRBV7-9 NA many
CASSQDGAHFGYGYTF TGTGCCAGCAGCCAAGACGGGGCCCATTTCGGCTATGGCTACACCTTC TRBJ1-2 TRBV3-1 NA many
CASSVSGGADEQYF TGTGCCAGCAGCGTAAGCGGGGGGGCGGATGAGCAGTACTTC TRBJ2-7 TRBV9 TRBD2 few
CASSQDVSKRGSTDTQYF TGCGCCAGCAGCCAAGACGTTAGTAAGCGGGGTAGCACAGATACGCAGTATTTT TRBJ2-3 TRBV4-1 TRBD2 many
CASSGGGAGELFF TGCGCCAGCAGCGGCGGGGGTGCCGGGGAGCTGTTTTTT TRBJ2-2 TRBV4-1 TRBD2 many
CASSPSIPWTNQETQYF TGTGCCAGCTCACCTTCCATTCCGTGGACCAACCAAGAGACCCAGTACTTC TRBJ2-5 TRBV18 NA few
CASSVGGVGSYEQYF TGTGCCAGCAGCGTAGGCGGGGTAGGTTCCTACGAGCAGTACTTC TRBJ2-7 TRBV9 NA many
CASSETGMTEAFF TGTGCCAGCAGTGAAACCGGGATGACTGAAGCTTTCTTT TRBJ1-1 TRBV6-1 NA many
CASSQTTGTGANVLTF TGCGCCAGCAGCCAAACGACAGGGACTGGGGCCAACGTCCTGACTTTC TRBJ2-6 TRBV4-1 TRBD1 many
CASSFRQPYNEQFF TGTGCCAGCAGTTTTAGACAACCCTACAATGAGCAGTTCTTC TRBJ2-1 TRBV6-5 NA few
CASSSSRDGTPEDYGYTF TGTGCCAGCAGCTCATCCCGGGACGGCACCCCAGAGGACTATGGCTACACCTTC TRBJ1-2 TRBV28 NA NA
CASRERGGPNEQFF TGTGCCAGTAGAGAGCGGGGGGGCCCAAATGAGCAGTTCTTC TRBJ2-1 TRBV19 TRBD2 few
CASSLDWTGYQETQYF TGTGCCAGCAGCTTAGATTGGACGGGGTACCAAGAGACCCAGTACTTC TRBJ2-5 TRBV11-2 NA few
CASSVLGEGTEAFF TGTGCCAGCAGCGTGCTAGGAGAGGGGACTGAAGCTTTCTTT TRBJ1-1 TRBV9 NA many
CASSLVGSGDYEQYF TGCGCCAGCAGCTTGGTTGGGAGTGGGGACTACGAGCAGTACTTC TRBJ2-7 TRBV5-1 NA many
CASKGIYNQPQHF TGTGCCAGTAAGGGAATATACAATCAGCCCCAGCATTTT TRBJ1-5 TRBV19 NA few
CASSQDLVVYEQYF TGCGCCAGCAGCCAAGATCTCGTGGTCTACGAGCAGTACTTC TRBJ2-7 TRBV4-1 NA many